These 7 T cell receptor beta chains came from one sample sequenced in a study of T cell responses to AZD1222 COVID-19 vaccine. Only in-frame clones appear in the TCRdb table, and some are missing; sequencing was by immunoSEQ multiplex PCR. The data contain 130,000 or so clones, roughly 92% of them singletons. Sequenced here: peripheral blood, sampled on day 0 of AZD1222 vaccination. The receptor source for this set is an adult in good health.

This chain's CDR3 is CASSATGTGYSIYGYTF. For the CDR3, the DNA is TGTGCCAGTAGTGCGACCGGGACAGGGTATAGCATCTATGGCTACACCTTC. The chain employs TRBV19 and TRBJ1-2; 9 nucleotides match TRBD1. The trim removed 5 bases at V and 4 bases at J, leaving 14 bases unmatched. The CDR3 is 17 residues long. Looked up from germline, CDR1 is LNHDA and CDR2 is SQIVND (reference sequence).

The genes are TRBV6-5 and TRBJ1-1; the D gene is possibly TRBD1 (5 bases). V shed 6 bases and J shed 6 bases, with 17 bases lying between them. Germline V gives CDR1 MNHEY, CDR2 SVGAGI. This CDR3 has 14 amino acids. As DNA, the CDR3 is TGTGCCAGCAGCCCGGGGGATCTGGGAGCTGAAGCTTTCTTT. Translating it yields CASSPGDLGAEAFF.

The rearrangement joins TRBV6-5 to TRBJ1-2, with D possibly being TRBD1 (6 bases). Between the trimmed V and J ends, which lost 5 bases and 6 bases, there was a span of 13 bases. The CDR3 is 13 amino acids. Germline loops: CDR1 MNHEY, CDR2 SVGAGI. The CDR3 coding sequence is TGTGCCAGCAGTCCCACAGGGAACGATGGCTACACCTTC. It yields the protein CASSPTGNDGYTF.

The chain joins TRBV19 to TRBJ1-2, with TRBD1 matching 9 bases. Unmatched junction bases numbered 13, after V lost 4 bases and J lost 4 bases. The CDR3 contains 17 residues. The germline CDR1 and CDR2 sequences are LNHDA and SQIVND (reference sequence). CDR3 sequence: CASSTDIRGQGRYGYTF. In DNA form, the CDR3 reads TGTGCCAGTAGTACGGACATCCGGGGACAGGGCCGCTATGGCTACACCTTC.

This chain uses TRBV5-1 with TRBJ1-6; D gene unclear. Germline loops: CDR1 SGHRS, CDR2 YFSETQ. Between the trimmed V and J ends, which lost 1 base and 1 base, there was a span of 12 bases. The length of the CDR3 is 17 residues. The CDR3 sequence is CASSLSPESSYNSPLHF. In DNA form, the CDR3 reads TGCGCCAGCAGCTTGAGCCCAGAAAGTTCCTATAATTCACCCCTCCACTTT.

The rearrangement links TRBV30 to TRBJ2-7; possible D gene TRBD1, 5 bases. In germline, CDR1 is GTSNPN, CDR2 SVGIG (reference sequence). CDR3 length: 11 residues. Deletions cut 5 bases from V and 7 bases from J, with 12 bases between. The CDR3 sequence is CAWAGPGEQYF. For the CDR3, the DNA is TGTGCCTGGGCAGGGCCTGGGGAGCAGTACTTC.

This chain links TRBV28 with TRBJ2-3; no clear D. CDR3 length: 13 residues. The V end lost 5 bases, the J end lost 4 bases, and 10 bases lay between the germline ends. Germline assignment: CDR1 MDHEN and CDR2 SYDVKM. The CDR3 nucleotides read TGTGCCAGCAGTACCCAACCGTCAGATACGCAGTATTTT. This encodes CASSTQPSDTQYF.